This TCR beta chain appears in the sequencing data of a study of metastatic and nonmetastatic thyroid tumors. This clone is labeled medium-sized. What it binds is unknown. TCRdb reanalyzed the PCR reads with MiXCR. The data show some 40,000 clones, approximately 20% seen once. The entire patient cohort was treatment-naive prior to thyroid surgery. General observations from the study: According to reports, the diversity of TCR beta was significantly higher in malignant thyroid tumors than in benign nodules, and this held in both blood and tumor samples.

Germline assignment: CDR1 SGHRS and CDR2 YFSETQ. The CDR3 runs 15 residues. The trim removed 4 bases at V and 5 bases at J, leaving 9 bases unmatched. This receptor was obtained from a female donor with papillary thyroid cancer or a benign thyroid nodule (not recorded which). Some clones in this sample may be carry-over from other donors' samples. The V and J genes are TRBV5-1 and TRBJ1-5; 7 positions agree with TRBD1. Specimen: tumor tissue. CDR3 residues: CASSPGTVLDQPQHF. As DNA, the CDR3 is TGCGCCAGCAGCCCTGGGACAGTTTTGGATCAGCCCCAGCATTTT.